The T cell receptor (beta chain) described here comes from a study of CD8 T cells in ankylosing spondylitis. Points from the study as a whole: About 8 highly homologous variants made up a TCR beta motif, and this motif appeared characteristic of ankylosing spondylitis blood.

Trimming removed 7 bases from V and 9 bases from J, with 16 bases in between. Germline V CDR1 and CDR2: DFQATT, SNEGSKA (reference sequence). The CDR3 is 12 residues long. There are a few counts of this clonotype. The antigen remains undetermined. Using its own MiXCR run on the 5' RACE reads, TCRdb lists one record per CDR3 protein. This table holds a few hundred thousand distinct CDR3 sequences, roughly 17% found once. The sequence was collected from a male donor with ankylosing spondylitis. The sample taken for sequencing was blood, either unsorted or a sorted T cell fraction (not recorded which). This chain connects TRBV20-1 to TRBJ2-1, with D tentatively TRBD1 or TRBD2 (6 bases each). The CDR3 nucleotides are TGCAGTGGAGGGGGGATCGGTGGTGAGCAGTTCTTC. Its translation is CSGGGIGGEQFF.